This T cell receptor (beta chain) was captured in a study of blood T cell repertoires in COVID-19 (dated by TCRdb to about 2020). In terms of the full investigation: Collaborator samples came from the United States, Italy and Spain and covered acute and convalescent phases of COVID-19. The sample metadata nearly always contained a de-identified subject ID, COVID-19 status, age in years and sex. The repertoires were released in a freely available public database meant as a resource for research on the immune response to SARS-CoV-2. Samples were obtained from the ongoing ImmuneRACE study (first 160 participants) and from about 1,300 subjects provided by 6 global collaborators. The material from the prospective study consisted of cDNA or gDNA derived from T cells, B-cell-depleted T cells, or PBMCs. The dataset comprised deeply sampled blood TCRbeta repertoires from subjects exposed to, actively infected with, or recovered from COVID-19. Where available, HLA class I and class II types were taken from metadata supplied by the sample provider and were not determined by assay-based typing. Paper-wide results and their limitations: Clinical and demographic metadata were provided uncurated, with the amount varying by source and participant.

The immunoSEQ Assay, a bias-controlled multiplex PCR, was used to amplify TCRbeta CDR3 regions from genomic DNA. As for how the authors treated the data: The number of nucleated cells in each sample was estimated from the amplification of reference gene primers within the assay. To quantify the absolute abundance of each unique TCRbeta CDR3 rearrangement, sequence reads were collapsed and filtered. Productive Simpson clonality was computed per sample as the square root of Simpson's diversity index over productive rearrangements. Entries here come from immuneACCESS through TCRdb and include only in-frame sequences with V and J called. Some clones fail to appear in such tables; in the studies checked, an unresolved V gene covers under half of the shortfall, and the cause of the remainder is unknown. The D gene and trimming were derived from the DNA, and the V and J assignments and clone size from that table. The sample table records a few hundred thousand clones; around nine tenths of these occur just once. The ten largest clones capture around 2.9% of the sample.

Whole blood was collected in K2EDTA tubes by collaborating institutions according to the institutions' own protocols. For TCRbeta analysis, collaborators shipped samples as frozen whole blood, isolated PBMCs, or DNA extracted from either of those sample types. As for this clone: This receptor's antigen is unknown. No quality values exist for individual bases; no much larger clone is one base distant.

At the junction V is shortened by 0 bases and J by 3 bases, with 10 bases in between. From its cysteine to its phenylalanine, the CDR3 spans 16 amino acids. Left in the record is the CDR3 DNA by itself, 48 bases read in frame from the first base. Based on the germline V gene, the CDR1 and CDR2 sequences are SGHRS and YFSETQ. The chain is assembled from TRBV5-1 and TRBJ1-6; the D gene is not confidently resolved. This sequence originates from a human donor in a cohort sampled during active COVID-19. The sample consisted of peripheral blood. The CDR3 protein sequence reads: CASSLVRGNYNSPLHF. The nucleotide sequence reads TGCGCCAGCAGCTTGGTTCGAGGGAACTATAATTCACCCCTCCACTTT.